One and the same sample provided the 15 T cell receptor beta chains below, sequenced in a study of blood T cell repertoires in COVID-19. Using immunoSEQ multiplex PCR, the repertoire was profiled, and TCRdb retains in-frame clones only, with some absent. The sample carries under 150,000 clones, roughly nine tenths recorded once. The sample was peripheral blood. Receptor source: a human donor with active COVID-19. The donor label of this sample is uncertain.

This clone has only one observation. The CDR3 sequence is CSVDRGLAKASGSYNEQFF. The CDR3 region has the DNA TGCAGCGTTGATCGGGGACTAGCGAAAGCGAGTGGCTCCTACAATGAGCAGTTCTTC. The chain joins TRBV29-1 to TRBJ2-1, with 10 bases aligning to TRBD2. The length of the CDR3 is 19 residues. V shed 3 bases and J 0 bases; nucleotides not matched to a gene: 14. CDR1 SQVTM and CDR2 ANQGSEA come from the germline V gene.

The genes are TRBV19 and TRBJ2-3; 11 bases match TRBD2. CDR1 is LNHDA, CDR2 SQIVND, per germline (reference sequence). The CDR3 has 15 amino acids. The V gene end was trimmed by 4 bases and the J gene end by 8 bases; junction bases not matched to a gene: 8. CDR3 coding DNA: TGTGCCAGTAGTACTAGACTAGCGGGGTATGGTACGCAGTATTTT. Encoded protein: CASSTRLAGYGTQYF.

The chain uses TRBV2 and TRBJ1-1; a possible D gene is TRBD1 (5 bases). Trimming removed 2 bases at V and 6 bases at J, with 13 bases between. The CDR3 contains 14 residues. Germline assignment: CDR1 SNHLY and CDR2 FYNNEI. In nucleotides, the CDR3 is TGTGCCAGCAGTGAACCAGGGTACTTTGCTGAAGCTTTCTTT. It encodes CASSEPGYFAEAFF.

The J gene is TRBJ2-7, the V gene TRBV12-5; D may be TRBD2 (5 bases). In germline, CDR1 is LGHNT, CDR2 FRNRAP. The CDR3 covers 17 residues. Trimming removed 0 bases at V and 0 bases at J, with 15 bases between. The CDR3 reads CASGLVQFRGSSYEQYF. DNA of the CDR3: TGTGCTAGTGGTTTGGTACAGTTTCGGGGTAGCTCCTACGAGCAGTACTTC. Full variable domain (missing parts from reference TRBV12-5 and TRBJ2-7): DARVTQTPRHKVTEMGQEVTMRCQPILGHNTVFWYRQTMMQGLELLAYFRNRAPLDDSGMPKDRFSAEMPDATLATLKIQPSEPRDSAVYFCASGLVQFRGSSYEQYFGPGTRLTVT.

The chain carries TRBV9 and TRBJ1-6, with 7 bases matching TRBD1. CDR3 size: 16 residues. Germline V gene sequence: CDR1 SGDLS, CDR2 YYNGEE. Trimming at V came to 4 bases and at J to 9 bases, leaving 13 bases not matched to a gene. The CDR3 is CASSPNPTGHSSPLHF. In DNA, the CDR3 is TGTGCCAGCAGCCCCAACCCGACAGGGCATAGTTCACCCCTCCACTTT.

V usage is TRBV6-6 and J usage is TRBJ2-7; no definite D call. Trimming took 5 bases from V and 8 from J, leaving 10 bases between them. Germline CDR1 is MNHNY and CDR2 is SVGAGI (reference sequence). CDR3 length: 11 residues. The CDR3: CASSPQEKQYF. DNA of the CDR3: TGTGCCAGCAGTCCCCAGGAAAAGCAGTACTTC.

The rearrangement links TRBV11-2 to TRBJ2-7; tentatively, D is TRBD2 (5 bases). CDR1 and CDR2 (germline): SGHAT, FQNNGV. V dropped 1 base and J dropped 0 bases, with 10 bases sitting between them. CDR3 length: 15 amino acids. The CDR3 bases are TGTGCCAGCAGCTTAGCATCTAGCCCCTCCTACGAGCAGTACTTC. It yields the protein CASSLASSPSYEQYF. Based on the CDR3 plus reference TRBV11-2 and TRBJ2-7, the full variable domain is EAGVAQSPRYKIIEKRQSVAFWCNPISGHATLYWYQQILGQGPKLLIQFQNNGVVDDSQLPKDRFSAERLKGVDSTLKIQPAKLEDSAVYLCASSLASSPSYEQYFGPGTRLTVT.

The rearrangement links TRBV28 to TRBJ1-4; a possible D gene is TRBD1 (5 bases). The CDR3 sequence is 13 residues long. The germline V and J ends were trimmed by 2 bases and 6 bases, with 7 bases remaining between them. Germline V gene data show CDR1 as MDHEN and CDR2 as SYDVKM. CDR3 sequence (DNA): TGTGCCAGCAGTTTAAGGGGTGATGAAAAACTGTTTTTT. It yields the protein CASSLRGDEKLFF.

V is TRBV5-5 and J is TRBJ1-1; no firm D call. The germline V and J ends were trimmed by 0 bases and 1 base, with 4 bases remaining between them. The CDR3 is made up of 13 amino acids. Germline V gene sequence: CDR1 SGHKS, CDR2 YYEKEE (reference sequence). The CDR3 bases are TGTGCCAGCAGCTTGGCCGGGAACACTGAAGCTTTCTTT. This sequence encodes CASSLAGNTEAFF. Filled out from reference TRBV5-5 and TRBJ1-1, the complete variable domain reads DAGVTQSPTHLIKTRGQQVTLRCSPISGHKSVSWYQQVLGQGPQFIFQYYEKEERGRGNFPDRFSARQFPNYSSELNVNALLLGDSALYLCASSLAGNTEAFFGQGTRLTVV.

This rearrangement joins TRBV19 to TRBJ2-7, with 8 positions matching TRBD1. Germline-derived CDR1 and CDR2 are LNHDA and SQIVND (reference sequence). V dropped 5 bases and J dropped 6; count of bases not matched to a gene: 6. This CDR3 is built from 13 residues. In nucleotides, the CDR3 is TGTGCCAGTAGTTCGGACAGGGCTGGCGAGCAGTACTTC. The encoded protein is CASSSDRAGEQYF.

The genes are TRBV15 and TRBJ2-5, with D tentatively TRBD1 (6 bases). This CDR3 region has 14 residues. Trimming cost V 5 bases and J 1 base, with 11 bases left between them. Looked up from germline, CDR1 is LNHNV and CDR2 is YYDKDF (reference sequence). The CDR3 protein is CATSRDISQETQYF. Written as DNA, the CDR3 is TGTGCCACCAGCCGGGACATCAGCCAAGAGACCCAGTACTTC.

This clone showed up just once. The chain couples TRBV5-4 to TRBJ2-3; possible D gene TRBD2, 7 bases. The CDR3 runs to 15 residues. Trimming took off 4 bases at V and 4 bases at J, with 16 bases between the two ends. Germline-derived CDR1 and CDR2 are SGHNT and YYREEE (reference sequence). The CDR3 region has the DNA TGTGCCAGCAGCATACCGGGGGGCCGAGCAGATACGCAGTATTTT. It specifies CASSIPGGRADTQYF. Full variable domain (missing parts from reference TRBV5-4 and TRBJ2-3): ETGVTQSPTHLIKTRGQQVTLRCSSQSGHNTVSWYQQALGQGPQFIFQYYREEENGRGNFPPRFSGLQFPNYSSELNVNALELDDSALYLCASSIPGGRADTQYFGPGTRLTVL.

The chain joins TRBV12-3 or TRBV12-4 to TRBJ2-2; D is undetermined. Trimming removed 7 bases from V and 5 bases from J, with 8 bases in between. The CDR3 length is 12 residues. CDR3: CASTSATGELFF. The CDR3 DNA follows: TGTGCCAGCACCTCAGCGACCGGGGAGCTGTTTTTT.

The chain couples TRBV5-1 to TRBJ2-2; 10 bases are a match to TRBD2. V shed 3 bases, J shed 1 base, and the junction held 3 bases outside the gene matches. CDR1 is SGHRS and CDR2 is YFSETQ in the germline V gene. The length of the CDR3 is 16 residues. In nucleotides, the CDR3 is TGCGCCAGCAGCTATACTAGCGGGGTGAACACCGGGGAGCTGTTTTTT. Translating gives CASSYTSGVNTGELFF. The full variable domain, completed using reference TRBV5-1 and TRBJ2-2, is KAGVTQTPRYLIKTRGQQVTLSCSPISGHRSVSWYQQTPGQGLQFLFEYFSETQRNKGNFPGRFSGRQFSNSRSEMNVSTLELGDSALYLCASSYTSGVNTGELFFGEGSRLTVL.

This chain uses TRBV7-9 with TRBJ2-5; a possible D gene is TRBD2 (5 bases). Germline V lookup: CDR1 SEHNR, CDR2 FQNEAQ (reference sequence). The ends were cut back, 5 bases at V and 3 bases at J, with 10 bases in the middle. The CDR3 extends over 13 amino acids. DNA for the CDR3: TGTGCCAGCAGCGCACGAGGGAAAGAGACCCAGTACTTC. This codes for CASSARGKETQYF.